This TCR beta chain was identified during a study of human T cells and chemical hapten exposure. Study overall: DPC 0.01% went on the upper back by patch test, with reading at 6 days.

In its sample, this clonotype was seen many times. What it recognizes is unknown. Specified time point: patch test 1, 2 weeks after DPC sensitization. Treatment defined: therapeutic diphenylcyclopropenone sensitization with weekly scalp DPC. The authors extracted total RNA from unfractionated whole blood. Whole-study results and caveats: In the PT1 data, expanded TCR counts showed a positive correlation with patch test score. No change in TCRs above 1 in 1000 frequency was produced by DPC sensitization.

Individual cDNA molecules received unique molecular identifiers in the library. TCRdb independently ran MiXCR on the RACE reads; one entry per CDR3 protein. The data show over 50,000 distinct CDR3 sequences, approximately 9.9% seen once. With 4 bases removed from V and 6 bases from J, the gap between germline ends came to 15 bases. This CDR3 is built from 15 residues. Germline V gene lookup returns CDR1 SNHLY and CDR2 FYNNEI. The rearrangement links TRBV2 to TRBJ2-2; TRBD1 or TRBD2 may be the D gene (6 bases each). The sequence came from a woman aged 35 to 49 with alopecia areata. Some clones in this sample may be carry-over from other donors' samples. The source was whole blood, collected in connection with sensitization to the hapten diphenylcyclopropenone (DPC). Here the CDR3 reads CASSAVLGGSGELFF. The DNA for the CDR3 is TGTGCCAGCAGTGCTGTTCTGGGGGGCTCCGGGGAGCTGTTTTTT.